These 19 T cell receptor beta chains came from one sample sequenced in a study of CD8 T cells in ankylosing spondylitis. Regarding the study as a whole: A motif of roughly eight highly homologous TCR beta variants was seen as apparently characteristic of ankylosing spondylitis blood.

Their antigen targets remain unknown. TCRdb re-called the 5' RACE reads through MiXCR, storing one row per CDR3 protein. The top ten clones hold about 30% of a sample with 100,000 to 150,000 distinct CDR3 sequences, roughly 17% of them seen once. Material: blood, either unsorted or a sorted T cell fraction (not recorded which). The receptors originated from a male donor with ankylosing spondylitis.

The chain couples TRBV7-8 to TRBJ2-5; 11 nucleotides align to TRBD2. V was clipped by 1 base and J by 5 bases; unmatched bases: 12. Germline V gene lookup returns CDR1 SGHVS and CDR2 FQNEAQ. This CDR3 comprises 18 residues. The DNA of the CDR3 is TGTGCCAGCAGCTTAGGGTTAATAGCGGGAGGGCCCTCGGAGACCCAGTACTTC. Translated: CASSLGLIAGGPSETQYF.

The chain has TRBV13 and TRBJ2-1, with D possibly matching TRBD1 (6 bases). V lost 5 bases, J lost 10 bases, and 15 bases lay in between. There are 13 residues in the CDR3. Per the germline V gene, CDR1 is PRHDT and CDR2 is FYEKMQ (reference sequence). The CDR3 DNA follows: TGTGCCAGCAGCCCAGGGACATCCCCCGAGCAGTTCTTC. This encodes CASSPGTSPEQFF.

There are a few counts of this clonotype. The V gene is TRBV7-9, the J gene TRBJ2-2; tentative D call: TRBD1 (6 bases). The germline CDR1 and CDR2 sequences are SEHNR and FQNEAQ (reference sequence). This CDR3 contains 14 residues. V was cut by 1 base and J by 6 bases, with 9 bases left in between. The CDR3 protein is CASSLGDNPGELFF. Here the CDR3 DNA reads TGTGCCAGCAGCTTAGGGGACAATCCCGGGGAGCTGTTTTTT.

Many counts were recorded for this clonotype. The rearrangement links TRBV7-8 to TRBJ1-1, with D uncertain. The V gene's germline CDR1 is SGHVS and CDR2 FQNEAQ. This CDR3 contains 14 residues. V was clipped by 3 bases and J by 1 base, with 9 bases between them. CDR3 sequence reads: CASSFSKRNTEAFF. DNA of the CDR3: TGTGCCAGCAGCTTCTCGAAAAGGAACACTGAAGCTTTCTTT.

J is TRBJ2-7 and V is TRBV27, with 10 nucleotides matching TRBD2. Germline CDR1 reads MNHEY; CDR2 reads SMNVEV (reference sequence). Losses at the gene ends were 9 bases for V and 5 bases for J; bases not matched to a gene: 4. CDR3 size: 12 residues. The DNA of the CDR3 is TGTGCCAGTCGGACTAGCGGTGACGAGCAGTACTTC. Encoded protein: CASRTSGDEQYF.

This clonotype came up many times. The rearrangement links TRBV5-1 to TRBJ2-5, with 7 bases identical to TRBD1. The CDR3 has 15 amino acids. With V trimmed by 2 bases and J by 3 bases, 7 bases remained unmatched. Germline V gene lookup returns CDR1 SGHRS and CDR2 YFSETQ. CDR3: CASSFDPGQKETQYF. CDR3 DNA sequence: TGCGCCAGCAGCTTCGACCCGGGACAGAAAGAGACCCAGTACTTC.

CDR3 sequence reads: CASSESRGERWGPDTQYF. The CDR3 nucleotides are TGTGCCAGCAGTGAATCGAGGGGGGAGCGTTGGGGCCCAGATACGCAGTATTTT. The chain combines TRBV2 with TRBJ2-3; D may correspond to TRBD1 or TRBD2 (6 bases each). V was clipped by 2 bases and J by 4 bases, with 22 bases between them. This CDR3 has 18 amino acids. CDR1 and CDR2 from the germline V gene are SNHLY and FYNNEI. Full variable domain (outside the CDR3, taken from reference TRBV2 and TRBJ2-3): EPEVTQTPSHQVTQMGQEVILRCVPISNHLYFYWYRQILGQKVEFLVSFYNNEISEKSEIFDDQFSVERPDGSNFTLKIRSTKLEDSAMYFCASSESRGERWGPDTQYFGPGTRLTVL.

This chain joins TRBV5-1 and TRBJ2-7; 9 positions agree with TRBD1. The V gene end was trimmed by 4 bases and the J gene end by 6 bases; junction bases not matched to a gene: 8. The CDR3 totals 14 residues. CDR1 and CDR2 from the germline V gene are SGHRS and YFSETQ. The CDR3 DNA is TGCGCCAGCAGCCAGGGACAGGGTGCCTCCGAGCAGTACTTC. This sequence encodes CASSQGQGASEQYF.

The gene calls are TRBV7-9 and TRBJ1-1; 9 nucleotides align to TRBD1. Germline CDR1 SEHNR, CDR2 FQNEAQ (reference sequence). The V gene end was trimmed by 1 base and the J gene end by 6 bases; junction bases not matched to a gene: 9. The CDR3 runs to 16 residues. Here the CDR3 reads CASSLGLQGAHAEAFF. CDR3 sequence (DNA): TGTGCCAGCAGCTTAGGATTACAGGGGGCGCACGCTGAAGCTTTCTTT.

The chain carries TRBV7-6 and TRBJ2-3; 7 positions agree with TRBD2. V shed 5 bases and J 8 bases; nucleotides not matched to a gene: 13. The CDR3 is 15 amino acids. CDR1 and CDR2 (germline): SGHVS, FNYEAQ. The CDR3 protein is CASSPYSGTSATQYF. The CDR3 DNA is TGTGCCAGCAGCCCGTACAGCGGGACTTCAGCTACGCAGTATTTT.

The chain combines TRBV4-3 with TRBJ2-3; possible D gene TRBD2, 6 bases. The CDR3 totals 16 residues. Germline lookup yields CDR1 LGHNA and CDR2 YSLEER. Trimming cost V 0 bases and J 4 bases, with 14 bases left between them. The chain's CDR3 is CASSQDWTNEADTQYF. CDR3 coding DNA: TGCGCCAGCAGCCAAGACTGGACTAACGAGGCAGATACGCAGTATTTT.

This clonotype was seen a few times. The chain employs TRBV15 and TRBJ2-7; 8 nucleotides agree with TRBD1. V was clipped by 1 base and J by 5 bases; unmatched bases: 1. This CDR3 spans 13 amino acids. Germline CDR1 LNHNV, CDR2 YYDKDF (reference sequence). This chain's CDR3 is CATSRVDRDEQYF. The CDR3, as DNA: TGTGCCACCAGCAGAGTGGACAGGGACGAGCAGTACTTC.

The V and J genes are TRBV10-3 and TRBJ2-2, with D perhaps matching TRBD1 (6 bases). V dropped 6 bases and J dropped 7 bases, with 15 bases sitting between them. Germline values: CDR1 ENHRY, CDR2 SYGVKD. The CDR3 has 14 amino acids. Written as DNA, the CDR3 is TGTGCCATCAGATCCCCCAAGGGGGTCGGGGAGCTGTTTTTT. Protein product: CAIRSPKGVGELFF.

This clonotype was observed a handful of times. This sequence joins TRBV27 and TRBJ2-7; 10 bases are shared with TRBD2. Unmatched junction bases numbered 5, after V lost 5 bases and J lost 1 base. CDR1 is MNHEY, CDR2 SMNVEV, per germline (reference sequence). CDR3 size: 15 residues. The CDR3, as DNA: TGTGCCAGCAGTATACTAGCGGGACTTTCCTACGAGCAGTACTTC. Translation gives CASSILAGLSYEQYF.

This clonotype was found a few times. This chain connects TRBV2 to TRBJ2-1; D might be TRBD1 or TRBD2, each matching 6 bases. The length of the CDR3 is 15 residues. Trimming took 7 bases from V and 0 from J, leaving 13 bases between them. Germline CDR1 reads SNHLY; CDR2 reads FYNNEI. CDR3 DNA: TGTGCCAGCATGGGGGGCCTGAGCTCCTACAATGAGCAGTTCTTC. This sequence encodes CASMGGLSSYNEQFF.

The chain combines TRBV9 with TRBJ1-4; TRBD1 aligns across 8 bases. V lost 4 bases to trimming and J lost 7 bases; unmatched junction nucleotides: 6. In germline, CDR1 is SGDLS, CDR2 YYNGEE. This CDR3 contains 14 residues. The CDR3 protein is CASSLDRVREKLFF. The CDR3 DNA is TGTGCCAGCAGCTTGGACAGGGTCCGTGAAAAACTGTTTTTT.

The V and J genes are TRBV2 and TRBJ2-6; possible D gene TRBD2, 6 bases. The CDR3 is made up of 15 amino acids. Trimming stripped 8 bases from V and 0 bases from J, with 11 bases between. Germline V CDR1 and CDR2: SNHLY, FYNNEI. The CDR3 protein is CASYETSSGANVLTF. The CDR3 DNA reads as TGTGCCAGCTATGAGACTAGCTCTGGGGCCAACGTCCTGACTTTC.

This clonotype was observed a few times. The V and J genes are TRBV4-3 and TRBJ1-2; maybe TRBD1 (6 bases). V gave up 6 bases and J gave up 6 bases, with 23 bases separating them. The CDR3 length is 16 residues. CDR1 is LGHNA and CDR2 is YSLEER in the germline V gene. The CDR3 bases are TGCGCCAGCAGTTACGACTGGCACACAGGGAGAGATGGCTACACCTTC. This encodes CASSYDWHTGRDGYTF.

This clonotype has more than one count but fewer than ten. J is TRBJ1-2 and V is TRBV27; TRBD1 agrees at 9 bases. This CDR3 has 14 residues. With 4 bases clipped from V and 4 bases from J, the junction kept 4 bases outside the gene matches. Germline V lookup: CDR1 MNHEY, CDR2 SMNVEV (reference sequence). The chain's CDR3 is CASSYGQGFYGYTF. Written as DNA, the CDR3 is TGTGCCAGCAGTTACGGACAGGGGTTCTATGGCTACACCTTC.